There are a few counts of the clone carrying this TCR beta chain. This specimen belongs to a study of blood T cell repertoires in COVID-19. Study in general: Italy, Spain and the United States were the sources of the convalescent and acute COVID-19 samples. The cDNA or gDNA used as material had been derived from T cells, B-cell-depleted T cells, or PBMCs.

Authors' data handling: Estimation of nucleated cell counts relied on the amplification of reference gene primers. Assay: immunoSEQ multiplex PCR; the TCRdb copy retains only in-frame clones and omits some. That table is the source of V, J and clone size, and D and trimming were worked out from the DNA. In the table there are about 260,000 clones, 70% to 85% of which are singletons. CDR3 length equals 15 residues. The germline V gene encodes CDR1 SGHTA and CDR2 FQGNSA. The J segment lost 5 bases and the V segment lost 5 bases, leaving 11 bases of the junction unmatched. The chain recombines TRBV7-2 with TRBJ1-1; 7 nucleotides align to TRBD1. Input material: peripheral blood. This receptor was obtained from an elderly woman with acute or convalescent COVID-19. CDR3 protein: CASSKKMARGTEAFF. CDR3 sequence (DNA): TGTGCCAGCAGCAAGAAGATGGCCAGGGGGACTGAAGCTTTCTTT.